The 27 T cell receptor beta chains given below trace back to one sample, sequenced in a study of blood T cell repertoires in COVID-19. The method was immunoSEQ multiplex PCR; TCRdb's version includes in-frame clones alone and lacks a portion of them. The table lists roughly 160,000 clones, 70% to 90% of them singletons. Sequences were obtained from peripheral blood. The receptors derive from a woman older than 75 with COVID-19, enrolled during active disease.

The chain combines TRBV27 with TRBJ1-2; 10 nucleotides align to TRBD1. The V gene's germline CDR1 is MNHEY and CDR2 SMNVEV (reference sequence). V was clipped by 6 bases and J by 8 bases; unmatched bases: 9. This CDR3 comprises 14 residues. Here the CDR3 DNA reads TGTGCCAGCAGCGGCCTGGGACAGGGGTCCGGCTACACCTTC. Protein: CASSGLGQGSGYTF.

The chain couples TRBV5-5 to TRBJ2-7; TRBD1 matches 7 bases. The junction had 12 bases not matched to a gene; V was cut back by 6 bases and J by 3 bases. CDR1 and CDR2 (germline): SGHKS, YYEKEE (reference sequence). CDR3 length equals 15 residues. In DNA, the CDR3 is TGTGCCAGCACCCCGGGCTGGGGACAGTACTACGAGCAGTACTTC. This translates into CASTPGWGQYYEQYF.

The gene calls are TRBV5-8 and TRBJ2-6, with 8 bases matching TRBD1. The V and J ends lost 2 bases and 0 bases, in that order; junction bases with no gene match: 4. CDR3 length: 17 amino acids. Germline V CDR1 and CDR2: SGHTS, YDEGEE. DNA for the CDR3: TGTGCCAGCAGCTTTGGACAGGGAGGCTCTGGGGCCAACGTCCTGACTTTC. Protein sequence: CASSFGQGGSGANVLTF. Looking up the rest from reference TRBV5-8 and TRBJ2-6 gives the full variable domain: EAGVTQSPTHLIKTRGQQATLRCSPISGHTSVYWYQQALGLGLQFLLWYDEGEERNRGNFPPRFSGRQFPNYSSELNVNALELEDSALYLCASSFGQGGSGANVLTFGAGSRLTVL.

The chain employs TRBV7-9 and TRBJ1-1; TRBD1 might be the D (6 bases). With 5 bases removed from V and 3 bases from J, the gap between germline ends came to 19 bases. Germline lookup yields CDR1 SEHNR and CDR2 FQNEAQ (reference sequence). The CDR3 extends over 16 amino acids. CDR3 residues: CASSERSGGLDTEAFF. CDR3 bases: TGTGCCAGCAGCGAGAGGTCGGGGGGGCTAGACACTGAAGCTTTCTTT.

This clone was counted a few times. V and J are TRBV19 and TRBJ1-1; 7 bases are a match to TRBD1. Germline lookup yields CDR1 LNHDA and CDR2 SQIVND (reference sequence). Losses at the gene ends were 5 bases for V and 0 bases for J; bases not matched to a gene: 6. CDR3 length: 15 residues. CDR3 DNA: TGTGCCAGTAGTTCATATACAGGGGTGAACACTGAAGCTTTCTTT. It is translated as CASSSYTGVNTEAFF.

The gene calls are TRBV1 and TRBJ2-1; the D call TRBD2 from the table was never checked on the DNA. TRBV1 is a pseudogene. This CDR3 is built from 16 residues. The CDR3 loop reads CTSSPLLAGFVEEQFF. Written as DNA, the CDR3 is TGCACCAGCAGCCCTCTGCTAGCGGGGTTCGTGGAGGAGCAGTTCTTC.

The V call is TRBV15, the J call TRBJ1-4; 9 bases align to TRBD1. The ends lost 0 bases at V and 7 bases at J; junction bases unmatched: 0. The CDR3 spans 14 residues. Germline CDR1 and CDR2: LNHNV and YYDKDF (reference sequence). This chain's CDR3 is CATSREDRGEKLFF. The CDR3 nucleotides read TGTGCCACCAGCAGAGAGGACAGGGGTGAAAAACTGTTTTTT.

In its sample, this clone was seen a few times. DNA of the CDR3: TGCGCCAGCAGCCAAGTAGACATCCTCTCCTACAATGAGCAGTTCTTC. Amino acid sequence: CASSQVDILSYNEQFF. The chain is built from TRBV4-1 and TRBJ2-1; D is ambiguous. V lost 1 base and J 0 bases, leaving 10 bases between the germline ends. CDR1 and CDR2 (germline): MGHRA, YSYEKL. CDR3 length: 16 residues.

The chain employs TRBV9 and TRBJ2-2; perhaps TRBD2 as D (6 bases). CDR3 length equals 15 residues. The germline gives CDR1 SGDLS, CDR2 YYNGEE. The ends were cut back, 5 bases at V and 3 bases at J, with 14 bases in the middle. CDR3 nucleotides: TGTGCCAGCAGTGGGGGGAGGACTTACACCGGGGAGCTGTTTTTT. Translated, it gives CASSGGRTYTGELFF. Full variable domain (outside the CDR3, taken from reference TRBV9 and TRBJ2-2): DSGVTQTPKHLITATGQRVTLRCSPRSGDLSVYWYQQSLDQGLQFLIQYYNGEERAKGNILERFSAQQFPDLHSELNLSSLELGDSALYFCASSGGRTYTGELFFGEGSRLTVL.

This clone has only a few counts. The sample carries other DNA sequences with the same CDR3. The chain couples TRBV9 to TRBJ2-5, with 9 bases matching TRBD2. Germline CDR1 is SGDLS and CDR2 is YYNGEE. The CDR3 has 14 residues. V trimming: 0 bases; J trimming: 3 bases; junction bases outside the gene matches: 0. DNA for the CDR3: TGTGCCAGCAGCGTAGGACTAGCGGAAGAGACCCAGTACTTC. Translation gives CASSVGLAEETQYF.

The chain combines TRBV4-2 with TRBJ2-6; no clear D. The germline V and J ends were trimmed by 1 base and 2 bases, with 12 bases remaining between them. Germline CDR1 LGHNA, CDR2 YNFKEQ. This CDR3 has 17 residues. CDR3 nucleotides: TGTGCCAGCAGCCAAGGAACGTCTAGAGCTGGGGCCAACGTCCTGACTTTC. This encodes CASSQGTSRAGANVLTF.

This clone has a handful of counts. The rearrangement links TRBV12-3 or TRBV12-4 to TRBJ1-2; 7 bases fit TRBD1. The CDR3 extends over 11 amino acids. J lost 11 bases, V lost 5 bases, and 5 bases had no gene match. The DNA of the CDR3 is TGTGCCAGCAGTCAACAGGGGTATTACACCTTC. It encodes CASSQQGYYTF.

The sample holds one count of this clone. The CDR3 loop is CASSLSGTDTQYF. CDR3 DNA: TGTGCCAGCAGCCTAAGCGGCACAGATACGCAGTATTTT. The chain links TRBV3-1 (or the pseudogene TRBV3-2) to TRBJ2-3; D remains ambiguous. The CDR3 contains 13 residues. V lost 4 bases and J 1 base, leaving 6 bases between the germline ends. Looked up from germline, CDR1 is LGHDT and CDR2 is YNNKEL (reference sequence).

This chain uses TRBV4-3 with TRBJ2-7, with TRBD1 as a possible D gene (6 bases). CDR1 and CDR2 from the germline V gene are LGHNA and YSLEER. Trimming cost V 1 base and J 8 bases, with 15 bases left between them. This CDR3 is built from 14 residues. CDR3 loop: CASSQVLQGSQQYF. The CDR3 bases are TGCGCCAGCAGCCAAGTCTTACAGGGTAGTCAGCAGTACTTC.

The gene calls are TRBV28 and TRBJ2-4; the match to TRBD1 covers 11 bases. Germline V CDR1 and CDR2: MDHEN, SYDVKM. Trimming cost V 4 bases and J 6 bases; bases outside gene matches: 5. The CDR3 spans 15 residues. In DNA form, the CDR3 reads TGTGCCAGCAGTTCGACCGGGACAGGGGGAAACATTCAGTACTTC. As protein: CASSSTGTGGNIQYF.

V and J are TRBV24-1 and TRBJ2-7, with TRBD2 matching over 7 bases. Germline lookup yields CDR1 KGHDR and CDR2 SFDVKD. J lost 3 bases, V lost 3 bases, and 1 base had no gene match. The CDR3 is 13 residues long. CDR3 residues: CATSDGGGYEQYF. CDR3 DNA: TGTGCCACCAGTGATGGGGGGGGCTACGAGCAGTACTTC.

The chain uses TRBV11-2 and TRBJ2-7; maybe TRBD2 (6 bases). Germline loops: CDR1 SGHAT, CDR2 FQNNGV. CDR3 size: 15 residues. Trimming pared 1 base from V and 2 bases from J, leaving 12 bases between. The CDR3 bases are TGTGCCAGCAGCTTAGGGGATAGCGGAGCCTACGAGCAGTACTTC. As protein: CASSLGDSGAYEQYF.

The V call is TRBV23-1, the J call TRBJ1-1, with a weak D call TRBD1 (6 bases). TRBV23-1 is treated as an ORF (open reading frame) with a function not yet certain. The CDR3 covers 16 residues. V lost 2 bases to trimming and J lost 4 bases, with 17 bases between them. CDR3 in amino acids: CASSQGTGTRGTEAFF. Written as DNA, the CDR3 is TGCGCCAGCAGTCAAGGGACCGGGACAAGGGGCACTGAAGCTTTCTTT.

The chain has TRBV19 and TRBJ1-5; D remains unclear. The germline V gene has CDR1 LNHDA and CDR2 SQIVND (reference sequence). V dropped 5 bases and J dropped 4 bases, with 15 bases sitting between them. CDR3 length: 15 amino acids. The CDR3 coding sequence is TGTGCCAGTAGTCTTGGAGGGTTTACTAATCAGCCCCAGCATTTT. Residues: CASSLGGFTNQPQHF.

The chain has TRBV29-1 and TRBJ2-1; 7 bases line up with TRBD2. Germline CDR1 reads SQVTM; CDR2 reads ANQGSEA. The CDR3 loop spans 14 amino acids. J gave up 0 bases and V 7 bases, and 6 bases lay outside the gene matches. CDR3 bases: TGCAGCGGGCTTCGCGGGAGCTCCTACAATGAGCAGTTCTTC. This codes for CSGLRGSSYNEQFF.

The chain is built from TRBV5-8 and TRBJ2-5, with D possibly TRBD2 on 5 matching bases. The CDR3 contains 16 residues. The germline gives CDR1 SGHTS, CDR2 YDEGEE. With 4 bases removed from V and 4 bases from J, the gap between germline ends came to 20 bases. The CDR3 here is CASSPGRTSTGETQYF. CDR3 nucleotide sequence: TGTGCCAGCAGCCCCGGACGGACTTCAACGGGAGAGACCCAGTACTTC.

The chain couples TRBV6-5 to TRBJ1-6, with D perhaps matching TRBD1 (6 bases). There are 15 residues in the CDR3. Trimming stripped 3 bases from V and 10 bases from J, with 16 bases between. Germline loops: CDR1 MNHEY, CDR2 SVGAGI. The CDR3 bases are TGTGCCAGCAGTTATCAACAGGGCTCGGGATCACCCCTCCACTTT. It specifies CASSYQQGSGSPLHF.

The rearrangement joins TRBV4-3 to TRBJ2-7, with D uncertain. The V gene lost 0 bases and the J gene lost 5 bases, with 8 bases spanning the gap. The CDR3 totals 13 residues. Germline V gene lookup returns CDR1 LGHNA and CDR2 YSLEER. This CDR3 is CASSQDVRNEQYF. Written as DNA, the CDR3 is TGCGCCAGCAGCCAAGATGTGAGGAACGAGCAGTACTTC.

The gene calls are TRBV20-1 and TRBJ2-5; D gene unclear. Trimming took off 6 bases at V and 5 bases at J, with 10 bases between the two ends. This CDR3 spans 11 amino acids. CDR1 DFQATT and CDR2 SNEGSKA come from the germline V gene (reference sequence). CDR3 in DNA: TGCAGTGCGCCCACTTTGGAGACCCAGTACTTC. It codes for CSAPTLETQYF.

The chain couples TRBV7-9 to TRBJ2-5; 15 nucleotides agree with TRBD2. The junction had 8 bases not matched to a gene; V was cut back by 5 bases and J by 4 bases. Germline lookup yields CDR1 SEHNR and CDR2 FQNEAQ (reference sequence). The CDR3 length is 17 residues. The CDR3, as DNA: TGTGCCAGCAGCCCTAAAGGACTAGCGGGAGGGGCAGAGACCCAGTACTTC. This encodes CASSPKGLAGGAETQYF.

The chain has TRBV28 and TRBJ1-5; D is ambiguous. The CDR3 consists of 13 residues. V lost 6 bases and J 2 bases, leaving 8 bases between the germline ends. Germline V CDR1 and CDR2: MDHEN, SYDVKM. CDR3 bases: TGTGCCAGCAGAAGCATCGGCAATCAGCCCCAGCATTTT. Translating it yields CASRSIGNQPQHF.

The CDR3, as DNA: TGTGCCAGCCGCATGGGGGGGGCCAAAGATACGCAGTATTTT. This codes for CASRMGGAKDTQYF. The gene calls are TRBV7-2 and TRBJ2-3, with D possibly TRBD2 on 7 matching bases. The CDR3 spans 14 residues. Germline assignment: CDR1 SGHTA and CDR2 FQGNSA. Trimming shortened V by 8 bases and J by 5 bases, and 17 bases separated the two germline ends.